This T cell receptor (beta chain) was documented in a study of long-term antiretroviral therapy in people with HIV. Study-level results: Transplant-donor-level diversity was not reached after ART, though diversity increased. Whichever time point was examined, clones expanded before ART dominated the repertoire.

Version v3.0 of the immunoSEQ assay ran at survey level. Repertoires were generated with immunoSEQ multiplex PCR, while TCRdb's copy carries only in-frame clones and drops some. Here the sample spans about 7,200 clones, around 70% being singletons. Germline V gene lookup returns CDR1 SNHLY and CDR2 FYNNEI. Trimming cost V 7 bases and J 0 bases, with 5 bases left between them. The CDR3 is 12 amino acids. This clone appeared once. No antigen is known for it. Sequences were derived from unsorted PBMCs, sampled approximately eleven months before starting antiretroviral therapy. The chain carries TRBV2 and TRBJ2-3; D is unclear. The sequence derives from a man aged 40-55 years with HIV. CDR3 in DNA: TGTGCCAGCACCCCCAGCACAGATACGCAGTATTTT. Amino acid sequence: CASTPSTDTQYF.